This T cell receptor (beta chain) emerged from a study of blood T cell repertoires in COVID-19. Whole-study context: The United States, Italy and Spain supplied acute and convalescent COVID-19 samples. In each case, the material was cDNA or gDNA derived from T cells, B-cell-depleted T cells, or PBMCs.

Assay used: immunoSEQ multiplex PCR; TCRdb lists only in-frame clones, some missing. The sample has roughly 260,000 clones; 85% to 90% are singletons. The receptor's source is a woman aged 35 to 49 with acute or convalescent COVID-19. Material: peripheral blood.

CDR3 bases: TGTGCCTGGAGCCGGGACAGAGGACCAAATAGCAATCAGCCCCAGCATTTT. The encoded protein is CAWSRDRGPNSNQPQHF. The chain has TRBV30 and TRBJ1-5; 7 bases are shared with TRBD1. Germline CDR1 is GTSNPN and CDR2 is SVGIG (reference sequence). The CDR3 has 17 residues. With V trimmed by 3 bases and J by 0 bases, 11 bases remained unmatched.